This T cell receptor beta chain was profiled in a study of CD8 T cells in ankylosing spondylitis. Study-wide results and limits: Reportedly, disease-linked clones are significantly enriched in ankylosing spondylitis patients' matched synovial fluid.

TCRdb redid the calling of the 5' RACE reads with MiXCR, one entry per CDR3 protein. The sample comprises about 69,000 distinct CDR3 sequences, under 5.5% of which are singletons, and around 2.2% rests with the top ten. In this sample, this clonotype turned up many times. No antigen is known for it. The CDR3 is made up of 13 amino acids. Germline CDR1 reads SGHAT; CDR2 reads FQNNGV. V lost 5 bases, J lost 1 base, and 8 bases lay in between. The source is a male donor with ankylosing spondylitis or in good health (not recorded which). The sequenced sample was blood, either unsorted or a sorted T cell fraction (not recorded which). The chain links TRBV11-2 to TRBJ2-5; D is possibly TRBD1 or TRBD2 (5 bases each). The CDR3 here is CASSRGLQETQYF. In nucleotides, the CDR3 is TGTGCCAGCAGCCGGGGCCTCCAAGAGACCCAGTACTTC.